One sample yielded the 5 T cell receptor beta chains listed below, sequenced in a study of regulatory T cells in long-lasting Graves disease. Sample time point: newly diagnosed GD, antithyroid drugs for less than 3 months. PBMCs provided the RNA from which the TCR library was made. Libraries of TCR beta came from iRepertoire HTBI primers plus Arm-PCR of CDR3 regions. TCRdb processed the multiplex PCR reads anew with MiXCR; each CDR3 protein has one entry. This table has 450,000 to 650,000 distinct CDR3 sequences, about 16% appearing once. These records were also assigned to another study, of T cells in Graves' hyperthyroidism and ophthalmopathy.

The sample was peripheral blood mononuclear cells (PBMCs), taken at new diagnosis, from a patient treated with antithyroid drugs. Every receptor here comes from a woman aged 40-65 years with Graves disease.

This clonotype was detected many times. The chain joins TRBV3-1 to TRBJ1-1; D is unclear. V was cut by 6 bases and J by 0 bases, with 14 bases left in between. In germline, CDR1 is LGHDT, CDR2 YNNKEL (reference sequence). The CDR3 has 15 amino acids. The CDR3 sequence: CASSRRAAMNTEAFF. The CDR3 bases are TGTGCCAGCAGTCGAAGGGCTGCGATGAACACTGAAGCTTTCTTT.

This clonotype was seen more than once but under ten times. V gene TRBV19 combines with J gene TRBJ1-5; no reliable D call. There are 13 residues in the CDR3. Per the germline V gene, CDR1 is LNHDA and CDR2 is SQIVND (reference sequence). V lost 7 bases and J lost 0, with 7 bases in between. In DNA, the CDR3 is TGTGCCAGTACCCCGGTTAGCAATCAGCCCCAGCATTTT. Its translation: CASTPVSNQPQHF.

The chain combines TRBV19 with TRBJ2-2; D is possibly TRBD1 (7 bases). Germline CDR1 reads LNHDA; CDR2 reads SQIVND (reference sequence). The CDR3 contains 14 residues. The ends were cut back, 9 bases at V and 0 bases at J, with 11 bases in the middle. The CDR3 here is CAREGQSNTGELFF. The DNA of the CDR3 is TGTGCCAGGGAGGGACAGTCGAACACCGGGGAGCTGTTTTTT.

This clonotype was observed at least ten times. The V gene is TRBV11-1, the J gene TRBJ1-2; TRBD1 might be the D (6 bases). The length of the CDR3 is 14 residues. Germline V CDR1 and CDR2: SGHAT, FQDESV (reference sequence). Trimming cost V 2 bases and J 5 bases, with 12 bases left between them. CDR3 coding DNA: TGTGCCAGCAGCTTAAGCAACAGGGATTATGGCTACACCTTC. Translated, it gives CASSLSNRDYGYTF.

The chain has TRBV12-3 or TRBV12-4 and TRBJ2-7; TRBD1 aligns across 8 bases. Trimming at V came to 4 bases and at J to 4 bases, leaving 21 bases not matched to a gene. The CDR3 is 19 residues long. The CDR3 here is CASSYSDGISAGGLYEQYF. CDR3 DNA: TGTGCCAGCAGTTACTCGGATGGGATTTCGGCAGGGGGCTTATACGAGCAGTACTTC.